This TCR beta chain comes out of a study of Tregs in tolerant kidney transplant recipients. CD4+CD25+CD127- Tregs, CD4+CD25- non-Tregs, CD4 and CD8 cells were sorted. TCRdb's table, derived via immunoSEQ multiplex PCR, lists solely in-frame clones and lacks some. The sample includes around 230,000 clones, around 81% seen only once; the top ten take 0.64%. Trimming shortened V by 5 bases and J by 4 bases, and 14 bases separated the two germline ends. Germline V gene lookup returns CDR1 SGHTA and CDR2 FQGTGA. This CDR3 spans 14 amino acids. This clone was counted a single time. The genes are TRBV7-3 and TRBJ1-1; the D is unclear. This sequence was found in a human donor in good health. Material for sequencing was CD4+ T cells from blood. CDR3 in DNA: TGTGCCAGCAGCCAATCCCGGGAATCCACTGAAGCTTTCTTT. Protein: CASSQSRESTEAFF.